The 20 T cell receptor beta chains below come from one sample, sequenced in a study of blood T cell repertoires in COVID-19. Assay: immunoSEQ multiplex PCR; the TCRdb copy retains only in-frame clones and omits some. In the table there are under 150,000 clones, around 73% of which are singletons. Specimen: peripheral blood. Receptor source: a woman in her forties or fifties with active or convalescent COVID-19.

This clone was observed a single time. The chain carries TRBV6-5 and TRBJ2-3; 13 positions agree with TRBD2. The CDR3 extends over 15 amino acids. The junction had 4 bases not matched to a gene; V was cut back by 5 bases and J by 5 bases. Germline assignment: CDR1 MNHEY and CDR2 SVGAGI. CDR3 nucleotide sequence: TGTGCCAGCAGTCGGACTAGCGGGAGAGTAGATACGCAGTATTTT. Amino acid sequence: CASSRTSGRVDTQYF.

The V and J genes are TRBV5-8 and TRBJ2-2; the match to TRBD1 covers 7 bases. Germline V gene sequence: CDR1 SGHTS, CDR2 YDEGEE. The trim removed 5 bases at V and 2 bases at J, leaving 9 bases unmatched. The CDR3 sequence is 16 residues long. CDR3: CASRINRGQNTGELFF. The CDR3, as DNA: TGTGCCAGCAGGATAAACAGGGGCCAAAACACCGGGGAGCTGTTTTTT.

The chain carries TRBV27 and TRBJ2-5; 12 bases agree with TRBD2. CDR1 and CDR2 from the germline V gene are MNHEY and SMNVEV (reference sequence). CDR3 length: 15 residues. The junction had 4 bases not matched to a gene; V was cut back by 3 bases and J by 5 bases. CDR3 residues: CASSFGLAGLETQYF. The CDR3 DNA is TGTGCCAGCAGTTTTGGACTAGCGGGATTGGAGACCCAGTACTTC.

V is TRBV18 and J is TRBJ1-5; D gene unclear. The V and J ends lost 4 bases and 3 bases respectively, with 7 bases between them. Germline CDR1 reads KGHSH; CDR2 reads LQKENI. The CDR3 is made up of 13 amino acids. The CDR3 reads CASSLGPNQPQHF. The DNA for the CDR3 is TGTGCCAGCTCACTCGGTCCCAATCAGCCCCAGCATTTT.

This clone was detected only a few times. This chain uses TRBV6-5 with TRBJ2-7, with TRBD1 matching over 9 bases. V was pared by 2 bases and J by 9 bases, with 11 bases of the junction left unmatched. Per the germline V gene, CDR1 is MNHEY and CDR2 is SVGAGI. The CDR3 contains 15 residues. For the CDR3, the DNA is TGTGCCAGCAGTTACGTCCCGGGACAGGGTACGGCGCAGTACTTC. This encodes CASSYVPGQGTAQYF.

The V call is TRBV6-5, the J call TRBJ2-2; a weak D match, TRBD1 (5 bases). CDR3 length equals 12 residues. Trimming removed 2 bases from V and 14 bases from J, with 12 bases in between. Germline assignment: CDR1 MNHEY and CDR2 SVGAGI. The DNA for the CDR3 is TGTGCCAGCAGTTACGACAGTGGCAGCCTGTTTTTT. This codes for CASSYDSGSLFF.

This clone was observed a handful of times. The chain combines TRBV5-5 with TRBJ2-7; 10 nucleotides agree with TRBD1. There are 15 residues in the CDR3. The germline V gene has CDR1 SGHKS and CDR2 YYEKEE (reference sequence). V shed 2 bases, J shed 5 bases, and the junction held 7 bases outside the gene matches. The CDR3 sequence is CASSLRQGALDEQYF. DNA for the CDR3: TGTGCCAGCAGCTTAAGACAGGGGGCATTAGACGAGCAGTACTTC.

This clone was seen a few times. The rearrangement uses TRBV7-2 and TRBJ1-2, with 9 bases aligning to TRBD1. Germline CDR1 SGHTA, CDR2 FQGNSA. This CDR3 has 15 amino acids. V dropped 3 bases and J dropped 8; count of bases not matched to a gene: 10. The CDR3 protein is CASSFKRTGGDGYTF. CDR3 sequence (DNA): TGTGCCAGCAGCTTTAAACGTACAGGGGGCGACGGCTACACCTTC.

V usage is TRBV5-1 and J usage is TRBJ1-3; TRBD1 is a possible D gene (6 bases). CDR3 size: 15 residues. The germline V gene encodes CDR1 SGHRS and CDR2 YFSETQ. Trimming pared 4 bases from V and 0 bases from J, leaving 11 bases between. CDR3 coding DNA: TGCGCCAGCAGCCCGGACAGCCCCTCTGGAAACACCATATATTTT. Translating it yields CASSPDSPSGNTIYF.

The chain links TRBV5-6 to TRBJ1-2, with D unresolved. CDR1 and CDR2 from the germline V gene are SGHDT and YYEEEE. The CDR3 has 14 amino acids. V was shortened by 0 bases and J by 5 bases, with 11 bases between the two germline ends. CDR3 loop: CASSLDRPGYGYTF. The CDR3 nucleotides are TGTGCCAGCAGCTTGGATCGGCCAGGTTATGGCTACACCTTC.

V gene TRBV28 combines with J gene TRBJ2-1, with 7 bases lining up with TRBD1. V was clipped by 2 bases and J by 4 bases; unmatched bases: 5. The CDR3 is 15 amino acids. CDR1 is MDHEN and CDR2 is SYDVKM in the germline V gene. CDR3 residues: CASSLGDSSYNEQFF. The CDR3 bases are TGTGCCAGCAGTTTAGGGGACAGCTCTTACAATGAGCAGTTCTTC.

The V and J genes are TRBV7-9 and TRBJ2-1; TRBD1 agrees at 8 bases. V lost 3 bases and J lost 5; bases outside the gene matches: 9. Germline CDR1 and CDR2: SEHNR and FQNEAQ (reference sequence). This CDR3 comprises 16 residues. DNA of the CDR3: TGTGCCAGCAGCTTGTTGCAGGGGGCAGCGAACAATGAGCAGTTCTTC. The encoded protein is CASSLLQGAANNEQFF. Variable domain in full (rest from reference TRBV7-9 and TRBJ2-1): DTGVSQNPRHKITKRGQNVTFRCDPISEHNRLYWYRQTLGQGPEFLTYFQNEAQLEKSRLLSDRFSAERPKGSFSTLEIQRTEQGDSAMYLCASSLLQGAANNEQFFGPGTRLTVL.

This clone appeared a few times. The V and J genes are TRBV13 and TRBJ2-1, with 16 bases identical to TRBD2. CDR3 length: 19 residues. J was trimmed by 0 bases and V by 1 base; bases with no gene match: 3. The V gene's germline CDR1 is PRHDT and CDR2 FYEKMQ (reference sequence). The CDR3 is CASSLEGLAGGSSYNEQFF. DNA for the CDR3: TGTGCCAGCAGCTTAGAGGGACTAGCGGGAGGGAGCTCCTACAATGAGCAGTTCTTC.

The rearrangement uses TRBV2 and TRBJ1-2; D gene uncertain. V lost 5 bases and J 0 bases, leaving 13 bases between the germline ends. Germline CDR1 SNHLY, CDR2 FYNNEI. CDR3 length equals 15 residues. CDR3 residues: CASSRGQFANYGYTF. DNA of the CDR3: TGTGCCAGCAGTCGGGGTCAATTCGCTAACTATGGCTACACCTTC.

CDR3 residues: CASSPQGEVNTIYF. CDR3 nucleotide sequence: TGTGCCAGCTCACCTCAGGGGGAGGTGAACACCATATATTTT. The gene calls are TRBV18 and TRBJ1-3; 7 bases map to TRBD1. The junction had 6 bases not matched to a gene; V was cut back by 3 bases and J by 7 bases. The CDR3 extends over 14 amino acids. The germline V gene encodes CDR1 KGHSH and CDR2 LQKENI.

This clone was picked up a small number of times. The V gene is TRBV3-1 (or the pseudogene TRBV3-2), the J gene TRBJ1-2; 9 bases are a match to TRBD1. CDR1 and CDR2 (germline): LGHDT, YNNKEL (reference sequence). CDR3 size: 15 residues. V was pared by 7 bases and J by 6 bases, with 12 bases of the junction left unmatched. As DNA, the CDR3 is TGTGCCAGCAACCCGGGACAGGGCTCTGTTAATGGCTACACCTTC. Translating gives CASNPGQGSVNGYTF.

In DNA form, the CDR3 reads TGTGCCATCAGGGGGGAGGGGGTTCGCGGCTACACCTTC. It translates to CAIRGEGVRGYTF. This chain connects TRBV10-3 to TRBJ1-2; TRBD1 is a possible D gene (6 bases). Trimming shortened V by 6 bases and J by 8 bases, and 16 bases separated the two germline ends. Germline-derived CDR1 and CDR2 are ENHRY and SYGVKD. This CDR3 is built from 13 residues.

The chain is built from TRBV7-2 and TRBJ1-2; D might be TRBD1 (5 bases). From germline, CDR1 is SGHTA and CDR2 FQGNSA. V lost 6 bases to trimming and J lost 7 bases, with 21 bases between them. The CDR3 is 15 residues long. Written as DNA, the CDR3 is TGTGCCAGCAGTCCGAGAGCAGCAGGGATCGGTGGCTACACCTTC. Protein: CASSPRAAGIGGYTF.

This sequence joins TRBV18 and TRBJ2-7; a weak D match, TRBD1 (5 bases). Germline-derived CDR1 and CDR2 are KGHSH and LQKENI. The length of the CDR3 is 16 residues. Trimming took 2 bases from V and 1 from J, leaving 15 bases between them. Here the CDR3 DNA reads TGTGCCAGCTCACCAGAAAGCAGGGTTGGATCCTACGAGCAGTACTTC. Its protein is CASSPESRVGSYEQYF.

The rearrangement links TRBV24-1 to TRBJ2-3, with no clear D. Germline V gives CDR1 KGHDR, CDR2 SFDVKD. V was trimmed by 10 bases and J by 0 bases, leaving 7 bases between them. The CDR3 contains 12 residues. The CDR3 region has the DNA TGTGCCACGGCCTCTAGCACAGATACGCAGTATTTT. Encoded protein: CATASSTDTQYF.